Sequencing of this T cell receptor beta chain was carried out in a study of tumor T cells in aggressive B-cell lymphoma. Produced via immunoSEQ multiplex PCR; TCRdb's table is partial and in-frame only. The data hold roughly 500 clones, with about 88% observed a single time. The CDR3 spans 15 residues. Unmatched junction bases numbered 5, after V lost 4 bases and J lost 4 bases. Germline loops: CDR1 MGHRA, CDR2 YSYEKL. This TCR was recovered from an adult with diffuse large B cell lymphoma. The gene calls are TRBV4-1 and TRBJ2-5; the match to TRBD1 covers 11 bases. Sequenced input: tumor tissue. The CDR3, as DNA: TGCGCCAGCAGCCCCGGGACAGGGGGGGGAGAGACCCAGTACTTC. Translation gives CASSPGTGGGETQYF.